What follows are 4 T cell receptor beta chains derived from one specimen sequenced in a study of T-cell memory formation after mild COVID-19. Each CDR3 protein is one row after TCRdb ran MiXCR on the 5' RACE reads. This sample carries 400,000 or so distinct CDR3 sequences, approximately 20% of them seen once, and the ten largest clones take approximately 8.4%. The sample taken for sequencing was PBMCs or a T cell subset sorted from them (not recorded which). These receptors originate from an adult woman who had mild COVID-19 (a few samples of this study predate the infection). Cell type and time point are not known.

The chain is built from TRBV11-2 and TRBJ2-5; D may correspond to TRBD1 or TRBD2 (5 bases each). The germline V gene has CDR1 SGHAT and CDR2 FQNNGV. V dropped 1 base and J dropped 4 bases, with 13 bases sitting between them. The CDR3 runs 15 residues. The CDR3 loop is CASSLGARERETQYF. Here the CDR3 DNA reads TGTGCCAGCAGCTTAGGGGCCAGGGAGCGAGAGACCCAGTACTTC.

This clonotype turned up a few times. The chain couples TRBV9 to TRBJ1-1; D not resolved. The ends were cut back, 0 bases at V and 9 bases at J, with 12 bases in the middle. Looked up from germline, CDR1 is SGDLS and CDR2 is YYNGEE. This CDR3 is built from 13 residues. The CDR3 bases are TGTGCCAGCAGCGTAGAGGATGTGGGGAAAGCTTTCTTT. This codes for CASSVEDVGKAFF.

The chain employs TRBV6-5 and TRBJ2-2; D possibly corresponds to TRBD2 (7 bases). Deletions cut 0 bases from V and 7 bases from J, with 21 bases between. Germline loops: CDR1 MNHEY, CDR2 SVGAGI. This CDR3 is built from 18 residues. CDR3 protein: CASSYSEWGGAQGGELFF. DNA of the CDR3: TGTGCCAGCAGTTACTCGGAGTGGGGGGGGGCGCAAGGCGGGGAGCTGTTTTTT.

The rearrangement uses TRBV7-2 and TRBJ2-4; possibly TRBD2 for D (5 bases). Germline CDR1 is SGHTA and CDR2 is FQGNSA. V dropped 2 bases and J dropped 3 bases, with 20 bases sitting between them. The length of the CDR3 is 18 residues. The CDR3 spells CASSLPLYLAAHKNIQYF. The DNA for the CDR3 is TGTGCCAGCAGCTTACCGCTCTACCTAGCCGCCCACAAAAACATTCAGTACTTC.